This T cell receptor (beta chain) was recorded in a study of cytomegalovirus exposure and HLA in healthy donors. Whole-study findings and limits: The classifier, whose performance was assessed in both the original and validation cohorts, reportedly diagnosed cytomegalovirus status with high specificity and sensitivity.

Of note for this clone: The antigen is undetermined.

The V gene lost 4 bases and the J gene lost 6 bases, with 16 bases spanning the gap. This CDR3 is built from 15 residues. Looked up from germline, CDR1 is SGHVS and CDR2 is FNYEAQ. Vbeta (60) and Jbeta (13) primers were used in the PCR. The method was immunoSEQ multiplex PCR; TCRdb's version includes in-frame clones alone and lacks a portion of them. The sample data list 87,000 or so clones. J is TRBJ2-1 and V is TRBV7-6, with no clear D. The source is a man over 45 in good health and CMV-seropositive. Sequencing was performed on PBMCs. CDR3 sequence reads: CASSSYPVFRNEQFF. The CDR3 bases are TGTGCCAGCAGCTCCTACCCGGTGTTCCGCAATGAGCAGTTCTTC.